This paragraph covers one T cell receptor (beta chain) sequence. Its antigen is unidentified. Naive CD8 cells, CD45RO-negative and positively selected for CCR7, excluded terminally differentiated effector memory CD45RA+ cells. Trimming left V 3 bases short and J 0 bases short, with 6 bases between. CDR1 and CDR2 from the germline V gene are MNHNS and SASEGT. This CDR3 has 14 amino acids. The assay was immunoSEQ multiplex PCR, and TCRdb's table has in-frame clones only and misses some. Counted here are around 2,100,000 clones, about 95% occurring once; the ten biggest clones make up around 1%. These data originate in a study of shared clonotypes between healthy human individuals. At the level of the study: Each donor's CD8 memory used one plate, CD8 naive two, each CD4 subset three. Study-wide results and limits: Sample collection involved blood only; tissue repertoires are likely different. With several donors compared, 4% to 5% of naive CD4 clonotypes were shared.

This TCR came from a man aged 18 to 29 in good health. The sample consisted of naive CD8+ T cells sorted from blood. The rearrangement links TRBV6-1 to TRBJ1-5; D not certain. The CDR3 is CASSDPNSNQPQHF. DNA for the CDR3: TGTGCCAGCAGTGACCCTAATAGCAATCAGCCCCAGCATTTT.